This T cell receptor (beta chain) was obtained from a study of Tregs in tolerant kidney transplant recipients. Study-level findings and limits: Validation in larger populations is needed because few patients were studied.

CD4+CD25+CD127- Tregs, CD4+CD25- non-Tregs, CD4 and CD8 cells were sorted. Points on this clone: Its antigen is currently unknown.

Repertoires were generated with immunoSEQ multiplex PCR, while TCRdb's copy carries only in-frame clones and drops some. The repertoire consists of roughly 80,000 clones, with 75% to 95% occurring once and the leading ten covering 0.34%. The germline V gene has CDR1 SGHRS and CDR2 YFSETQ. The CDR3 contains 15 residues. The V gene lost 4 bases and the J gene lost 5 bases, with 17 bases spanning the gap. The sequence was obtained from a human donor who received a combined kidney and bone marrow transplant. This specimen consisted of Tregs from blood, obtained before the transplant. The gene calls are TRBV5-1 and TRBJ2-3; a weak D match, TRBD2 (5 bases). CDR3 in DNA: TGCGCCAGCAGCATACTACCCGGAGAGGGAGATACGCAGTATTTT. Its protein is CASSILPGEGDTQYF. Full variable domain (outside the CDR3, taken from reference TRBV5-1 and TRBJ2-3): KAGVTQTPRYLIKTRGQQVTLSCSPISGHRSVSWYQQTPGQGLQFLFEYFSETQRNKGNFPGRFSGRQFSNSRSEMNVSTLELGDSALYLCASSILPGEGDTQYFGPGTRLTVL.